This T cell receptor beta chain was captured in a study of blood T cell repertoires in COVID-19. Study-wide context: There were acute and convalescent COVID-19 samples, and they came from the United States, Italy and Spain. PBMCs, B-cell-depleted T cells, or T cells provided the cDNA or gDNA that made up the material.

The CDR3 is 14 amino acids. V dropped 9 bases and J dropped 3; count of bases not matched to a gene: 5. In germline, CDR1 is KGHDR, CDR2 SFDVKD. Authors' data handling: Reference gene primer amplification in the assay estimated nucleated cell counts. Here immunoSEQ multiplex PCR was the method, and the copy in TCRdb shows in-frame clones only, minus some. The V and J calls and clone size come from that table; D and trimming were worked out from the DNA. The repertoire consists of more than 150,000 clones, with approximately 86% occurring once and the leading ten covering approximately 9.4%. The J gene is TRBJ1-5, the V gene TRBV24-1; 9 bases are a match to TRBD1. The specimen sequenced was peripheral blood. The receptor was isolated from a woman at least 80 years old with acute or convalescent COVID-19. CDR3 DNA sequence: TGTGCCACCCAGGACAGGGGTACCAATCAGCCCCAGCATTTT. It specifies CATQDRGTNQPQHF.